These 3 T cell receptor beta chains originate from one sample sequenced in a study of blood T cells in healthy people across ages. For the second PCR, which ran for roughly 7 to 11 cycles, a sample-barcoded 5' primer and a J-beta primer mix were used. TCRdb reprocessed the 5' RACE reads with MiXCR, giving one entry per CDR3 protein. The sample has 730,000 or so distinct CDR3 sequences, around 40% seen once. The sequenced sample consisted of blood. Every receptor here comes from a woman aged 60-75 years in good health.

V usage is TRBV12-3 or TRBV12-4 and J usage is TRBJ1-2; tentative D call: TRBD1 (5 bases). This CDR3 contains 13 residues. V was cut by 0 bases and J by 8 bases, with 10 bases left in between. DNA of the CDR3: TGTGCCAGCAGTTTAGCGGGGGAATGGGGCTACACCTTC. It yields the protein CASSLAGEWGYTF.

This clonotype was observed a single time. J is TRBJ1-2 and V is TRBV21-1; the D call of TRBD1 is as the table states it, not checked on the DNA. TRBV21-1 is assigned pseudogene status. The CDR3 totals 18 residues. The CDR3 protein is CASSKVKDRVGFYYGYTF. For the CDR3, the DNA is TGTGCCAGCAGCAAAGTTAAAGACAGGGTGGGCTTCTACTATGGCTACACCTTC.

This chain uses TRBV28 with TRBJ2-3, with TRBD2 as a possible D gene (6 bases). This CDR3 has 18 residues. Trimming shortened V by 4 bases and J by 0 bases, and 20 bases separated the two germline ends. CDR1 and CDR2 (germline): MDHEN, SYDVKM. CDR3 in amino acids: CASSSIRWRARSTDTQYF. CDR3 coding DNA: TGTGCCAGCAGTTCGATCCGTTGGAGGGCAAGGAGCACAGATACGCAGTATTTT.